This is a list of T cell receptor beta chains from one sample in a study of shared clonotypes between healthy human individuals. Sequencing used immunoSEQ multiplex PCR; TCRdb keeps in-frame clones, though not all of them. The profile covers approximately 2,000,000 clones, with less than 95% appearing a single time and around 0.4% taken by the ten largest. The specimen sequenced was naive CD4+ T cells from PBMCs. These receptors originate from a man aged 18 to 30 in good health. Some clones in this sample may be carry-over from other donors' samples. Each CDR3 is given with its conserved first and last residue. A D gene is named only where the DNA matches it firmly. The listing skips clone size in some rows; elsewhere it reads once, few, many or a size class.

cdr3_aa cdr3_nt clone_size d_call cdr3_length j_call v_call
CSVGSGIAREGLRDYGYTF TGCAGCGTTGGGTCTGGGATCGCACGAGAGGGGCTTAGAGACTATGGCTACACCTTC . . 19 TRBJ1-2 TRBV29-1
CATKGGRNTEAFF TGTGCAACTAAGGGGGGGCGCAATACTGAAGCTTTCTTT . . 13 TRBJ1-1 TRBV30
CASRRGDRDGNTIYF TGTGCCAGCAGGCGTGGGGACAGAGATGGAAACACCATATATTTT . TRBD1 15 TRBJ1-3 TRBV9
CASSLHRGAREQYF TGTGCCAGCAGTTTACATCGGGGGGCGCGTGAGCAGTACTTC . . 14 TRBJ2-7 TRBV28
CASSPRKTSGTHYEQYF TGTGCCAGCAGCCCTCGTAAGACTAGCGGAACCCACTACGAGCAGTACTTC . TRBD2 17 TRBJ2-7 TRBV5-8
CASSFFPSGTMSYNEQFF TGTGCCAGCAGCTTTTTCCCCTCCGGGACAATGTCCTACAATGAGCAGTTCTTC . . 18 TRBJ2-1 TRBV5-4
CASSYLGELVYEQFF TGTGCCAGCAGTTACTTAGGCGAGCTGGTATATGAGCAGTTCTTC once . 15 TRBJ2-1 TRBV6-7
CASSERHALGEQYF TGTGCCAGCAGTGAACGCCACGCGTTAGGCGAGCAGTACTTC . . 14 TRBJ2-7 TRBV6-1
CASHLYYGYTF TGTGCCAGCCACCTCTATTATGGCTACACCTTC . . 11 TRBJ1-2 TRBV6-1
CATSRDTLSYEQYF TGTGCCACCTCTCGGGACACCCTTTCCTACGAGCAGTACTTC . . 14 TRBJ2-7 TRBV6-1
CASSSTGVSNQPQHF TGTGCCAGCAGTTCAACAGGGGTGAGCAATCAGCCCCAGCATTTT . TRBD1 15 TRBJ1-5 TRBV28
CASSLTGVASTDTQYF TGTGCCAGCAGTTTGACGGGAGTCGCTAGCACAGATACGCAGTATTTT . . 16 TRBJ2-3 TRBV5-6
CASSPTNQETQYF TGTGCCAGCTCACCCACTAACCAAGAGACCCAGTACTTC . . 13 TRBJ2-5 TRBV18
CASSLGGTVTYGYTF TGCGCCAGCAGCTTGGGGGGGACAGTTACCTATGGCTACACCTTC . TRBD1 15 TRBJ1-2 TRBV5-1
CASSPPSGVGEQYF TGTGCCAGCTCACCACCGTCAGGGGTAGGCGAGCAGTACTTC once . 14 TRBJ2-7 TRBV18
CASSLRATGFNQPQHF TGTGCCAGCAGTTTAAGGGCAACAGGGTTCAATCAGCCCCAGCATTTT . . 16 TRBJ1-5 TRBV27
CASSALGTSGSSYNEQFF TGTGCCAGCAGTGCTCTAGGGACTAGCGGGAGCTCCTACAATGAGCAGTTCTTC . TRBD2 18 TRBJ2-1 TRBV6-1
CASRRTGNTGELFF TGCGCCAGCAGGCGGACAGGGAACACCGGGGAGCTGTTTTTT . TRBD1 14 TRBJ2-2 TRBV10-1
CASSLATGGGQPQHF TGCGCCAGCAGCTTGGCAACAGGGGGCGGCCAGCCCCAGCATTTT . TRBD1 15 TRBJ1-5 TRBV5-1
CASGFSGGELFF TGTGCTAGTGGTTTTTCCGGCGGGGAGCTGTTTTTT . . 12 TRBJ2-2 TRBV12-5
CASSLFPGRVPMNTEAFF TGTGCCAGCAGTTTATTTCCAGGCAGGGTCCCCATGAACACTGAAGCTTTCTTT . . 18 TRBJ1-1 TRBV28
CASSLVGTGVDGYTF TGCGCCAGCAGCCTGGTCGGGACAGGGGTTGATGGCTACACCTTC . TRBD1 15 TRBJ1-2 TRBV5-1
CASRRMDRPYEQYF TGTGCCAGCAGGCGAATGGACAGGCCCTACGAGCAGTACTTC once TRBD1 14 TRBJ2-7 TRBV6-6
CASSGQSYEQYF TGTGCCAGCAGTGGACAGTCCTACGAGCAGTACTTC . . 12 TRBJ2-7 TRBV2
CASSLTGRSYQPQHF TGTGCCAGCAGCCTAACAGGGAGGTCATATCAGCCCCAGCATTTT . . 15 TRBJ1-5 TRBV7-2
CASSAEVVNTEAFF TGTGCCAGCAGTGCCGAGGTGGTGAACACTGAAGCTTTCTTT . . 14 TRBJ1-1 TRBV2
CASSPIAGKHEQYF TGTGCCAGCTCACCAATTGCAGGGAAGCACGAGCAGTACTTC once . 14 TRBJ2-7 TRBV18
CSVRGRTNTGELFF TGCAGCGTTCGCGGCAGGACTAACACCGGGGAGCTGTTTTTT . . 14 TRBJ2-2 TRBV29-1
CASSQLGGGLSGELFF TGTGCCAGCAGCCAACTAGGGGGAGGGTTATCCGGGGAGCTGTTTTTT . . 16 TRBJ2-2 TRBV9
CASSQGRGQGSNEKLFF TGTGCCAGCAGCCAAGGAAGGGGACAGGGGAGTAATGAAAAACTGTTTTTT . TRBD1 17 TRBJ1-4 TRBV14
CSAGGGLLGYGYTF TGCAGCGCCGGTGGGGGGTTATTAGGCTATGGCTACACCTTC . . 14 TRBJ1-2 TRBV29-1
CASSHADRGEFQPQHF TGTGCCAGCAGCCACGCCGACAGGGGCGAGTTTCAGCCCCAGCATTTT once TRBD1 16 TRBJ1-5 TRBV4-2
CASSSSGQGVYGYTF TGTGCCAGCAGTTCGTCGGGACAGGGGGTCTATGGCTACACCTTC . TRBD1 15 TRBJ1-2 TRBV28
CSADRGGTDTQYF TGCAGCGCTGATCGAGGGGGGACAGATACGCAGTATTTT . . 13 TRBJ2-3 TRBV29-1
CSVVDRASQETQYF TGCAGCGTTGTGGACAGGGCCTCCCAAGAGACCCAGTACTTC . TRBD1 14 TRBJ2-5 TRBV29-1
CAISDMGLAGAIPGELFF TGTGCCATCAGTGACATGGGACTAGCGGGAGCGATACCCGGGGAGCTGTTTTTT . TRBD2 18 TRBJ2-2 TRBV10-3
CASSESRGQAEAFF TGTGCCAGCAGTGAGTCTAGGGGGCAGGCTGAAGCTTTCTTT few TRBD1 14 TRBJ1-1 TRBV2
CASSSTFGTTNTGELFF TGTGCCAGCAGTTCTACGTTCGGGACAACGAACACCGGGGAGCTGTTTTTT . . 17 TRBJ2-2 TRBV28
CASSGRPSSTDTQYF TGCGCCAGCAGCGGCCGGCCGTCCAGCACAGATACGCAGTATTTT . . 15 TRBJ2-3 TRBV5-1
CASSVAEYYLSGNTIYF TGTGCCAGCAGCGTAGCCGAGTATTACTTATCTGGAAACACCATATATTTT . . 17 TRBJ1-3 TRBV9
CASSLGSGGAQGGEQFF TGTGCCAGCAGCTTAGGGTCTGGGGGAGCCCAGGGGGGTGAGCAGTTCTTC . . 17 TRBJ2-1 TRBV7-3
CASSPGQGRVWETQYF TGTGCCAGCAGTCCGGGACAGGGTAGGGTTTGGGAGACCCAGTACTTC . TRBD1 16 TRBJ2-5 TRBV27
CATWTGNYGYTF TGTGCCACCTGGACAGGGAACTATGGCTACACCTTC . TRBD1 12 TRBJ1-2 TRBV27
CSVEEGNQGVYGYTF TGCAGCGTTGAAGAGGGGAATCAGGGGGTCTATGGCTACACCTTC . TRBD1 15 TRBJ1-2 TRBV29-1
CASSYQGGGYTF TGTGCCAGCAGTTACCAAGGCGGGGGCTACACCTTC . . 12 TRBJ1-2 TRBV6-5
CASSQEGSATNEKLFF TGTGCCAGCAGCCAAGAAGGGAGTGCAACTAATGAAAAACTGTTTTTT . . 16 TRBJ1-4 TRBV4-2
CAGDADNEQFF TGTGCCGGAGATGCGGACAATGAGCAGTTCTTC . . 11 TRBJ2-1 TRBV30
CASSQDPQGGSNEQFF TGCGCCAGCAGCCAAGATCCCCAGGGGGGTAGCAATGAGCAGTTCTTC . . 16 TRBJ2-1 TRBV4-1
CASSPQLAGVTGEQFF TGTGCCAGCTCACCCCAACTAGCGGGAGTTACTGGAGAGCAGTTCTTC . TRBD2 16 TRBJ2-1 TRBV18
CASSSGTGDEKLFF TGCGCCAGCAGCTCCGGGACAGGGGACGAAAAACTGTTTTTT . TRBD1 14 TRBJ1-4 TRBV5-1
CASSLVNGRTGELFF TGCGCCAGCAGCTTGGTTAACGGAAGGACCGGGGAGCTGTTTTTT . . 15 TRBJ2-2 TRBV5-1
CASSSGQGASGYTF TGCGCCAGCAGCTCAGGACAGGGGGCATCTGGCTACACCTTC . TRBD1 14 TRBJ1-2 TRBV5-1